What follows are 6 T cell receptor beta chains derived from one specimen sequenced in a study of T cell repertoires in cytomegalovirus infection. MiXCR was run by TCRdb on the reads, yielding one entry per CDR3 protein. The profile shows 250,000 or so distinct CDR3 sequences, roughly 10% of them singletons. Sequencing was done on a sample of PBMCs. The source is a human donor in good health (CMV status not recorded). Some clones in this sample may be carry-over from other donors' samples.

This clonotype was observed many times. The V gene is TRBV7-9, the J gene TRBJ1-4, with 12 bases aligning to TRBD1. CDR3 size: 16 residues. The ends lost 5 bases at V and 2 bases at J; junction bases unmatched: 3. Germline CDR1 and CDR2: SEHNR and FQNEAQ (reference sequence). CDR3 DNA sequence: TGTGCCAGCAGCACGGGACAGGGGGCCACTAATGAAAAACTGTTTTTT. The encoded protein is CASSTGQGATNEKLFF.

The CDR3, as DNA: TGTGCCAGCAGTTCGGCGGGGAATCAGTTCTTC. Translation: CASSSAGNQFF. J is TRBJ2-1 and V is TRBV27, with D tentatively TRBD2 (6 bases). There are 11 residues in the CDR3. CDR1 and CDR2 (germline): MNHEY, SMNVEV (reference sequence). V lost 4 bases, J lost 13 bases, and 11 bases lay in between.

The table lists this clonotype with a few counts. J is TRBJ2-2 and V is TRBV10-2; D is uncertain. Between the trimmed V and J ends, which lost 5 bases and 3 bases, there was a span of 10 bases. The germline gives CDR1 WSHSY, CDR2 SAAADI. The CDR3 is 14 amino acids. The DNA of the CDR3 is TGCGCCAGCAGTATTGGGCAGGACACCGGGGAGCTGTTTTTT. It translates to CASSIGQDTGELFF.

This clonotype has at least ten counts. This chain links TRBV28 with TRBJ1-5, with D hard to call. Trimming left V 10 bases short and J 4 bases short, with 14 bases between. The CDR3 is 13 residues long. Germline values: CDR1 MDHEN, CDR2 SYDVKM. This CDR3 reads CATTGSLNQPQHF. The CDR3, as DNA: TGTGCCACCACCGGGTCGTTAAATCAGCCCCAGCATTTT.

This clonotype was seen ten or more times. The rearrangement joins TRBV12-3 or TRBV12-4 to TRBJ1-4; 7 bases are a match to TRBD1. Germline trimming cut 5 bases from V and 8 bases from J; bases unmatched to any gene: 14. CDR3 length: 16 residues. CDR3 nucleotides: TGTGCCAGCAGTCCAAATACAGGGGCCAGGGGAGAAAAACTGTTTTTT. Protein product: CASSPNTGARGEKLFF.

The chain combines TRBV11-2 with TRBJ2-7, with TRBD2 matching 7 bases. Trimming cost V 7 bases and J 4 bases; bases outside gene matches: 7. This CDR3 is built from 13 residues. Germline V gene data show CDR1 as SGHAT and CDR2 as FQNNGV. CDR3 nucleotides: TGTGCCAGCAAGGGGCGGGAGAAATACGAGCAGTACTTC. Its protein product is CASKGREKYEQYF.